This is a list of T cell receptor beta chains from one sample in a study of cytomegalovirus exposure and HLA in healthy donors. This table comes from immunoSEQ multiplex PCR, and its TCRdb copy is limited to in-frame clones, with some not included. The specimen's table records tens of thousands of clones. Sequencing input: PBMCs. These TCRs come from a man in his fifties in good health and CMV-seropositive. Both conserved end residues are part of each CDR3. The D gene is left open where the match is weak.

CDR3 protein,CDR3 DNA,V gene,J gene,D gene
CASSPEGGRTNRVTEAFF,TGTGCCAGCAGCCCCGAAGGGGGCAGGACAAATCGGGTCACTGAAGCTTTCTTT,TRBV9,TRBJ1-1,TRBD1
CASSEDRGNQPQHF,TGTGCCAGCAGCGAAGACAGGGGCAATCAGCCCCAGCATTTT,TRBV2,TRBJ1-5,TRBD1
CASSAPGQGTPGELFF,TGTGCCAGCAGCGCCCCGGGACAGGGGACACCCGGGGAGCTGTTTTTT,TRBV9,TRBJ2-2,TRBD1
CASSFQSSGGARNEQFF,TGTGCCAGCAGTTTTCAAAGTAGCGGGGGCGCCCGGAATGAGCAGTTCTTC,TRBV28,TRBJ2-1,TRBD2
CASSPSPGNTIYF,TGTGCCAGCAGCCCCTCTCCTGGAAACACCATATATTTT,TRBV7-2,TRBJ1-3,NA
CASSHHGKEQPQHF,TGTGCCAGCAGCCATCACGGGAAAGAACAGCCCCAGCATTTT,TRBV5-4,TRBJ1-5,NA
CASSEVGTNAYEQYF,TGTGCCAGCAGTGAAGTTGGGACAAACGCCTACGAGCAGTACTTC,TRBV6-1,TRBJ2-7,NA
CASGDSLGNEQFF,TGTGCCAGCGGGGACAGCCTCGGGAATGAGCAGTTCTTC,TRBV11-2,TRBJ2-1,TRBD1
CASSSLRSSYEQYF,TGTGCCAGCAGTTCGCTTAGAAGCTCCTACGAGCAGTACTTC,TRBV11-2,TRBJ2-7,NA
CATSRAPNYGYTF,TGTGCCACCAGCAGAGCTCCGAACTATGGCTACACCTTC,TRBV15,TRBJ1-2,NA
CASSEARYNEQFF,TGTGCCAGCAGTGAAGCGAGGTACAATGAGCAGTTCTTC,TRBV2,TRBJ2-1,NA
CASSETGEGQPQHF,TGTGCCAGTAGTGAGACAGGGGAGGGTCAGCCCCAGCATTTT,TRBV19,TRBJ1-5,TRBD1
CASSLQQAEKTQYF,TGCGCCAGCAGCTTGCAACAGGCCGAAAAGACCCAGTACTTC,TRBV5-1,TRBJ2-5,NA
CSVSRDYEQYF,TGCAGCGTTTCCAGGGACTACGAGCAGTACTTC,TRBV29-1,TRBJ2-7,NA
CASSPLPGNSGELFF,TGTGCCAGCTCCCCGCTACCGGGAAACAGCGGGGAGCTGTTTTTT,TRBV18,TRBJ2-2,NA
CASSPGLPTIMETQYF,TGTGCCAGCAGCCCGGGACTACCGACAATAATGGAGACCCAGTACTTC,TRBV11-2,TRBJ2-5,TRBD2
CATSRTTTLRAQETQYF,TGTGCCACCAGCAGAACTACTACTCTACGAGCCCAAGAGACCCAGTACTTC,TRBV15,TRBJ2-5,NA
CASSQNRGAWGDTQYF,TGTGCCAGCAGCCAAAACCGGGGGGCTTGGGGAGATACGCAGTATTTT,TRBV4-2,TRBJ2-3,NA
CASSPGENTGELFF,TGTGCTAGCAGCCCGGGGGAGAACACCGGGGAGCTGTTTTTT,TRBV7-7,TRBJ2-2,NA
CASSLSRDYGYTF,TGTGCCAGCAGCTTAAGCAGGGACTATGGCTACACCTTC,TRBV7-9,TRBJ1-2,NA
CASSSPRLAGYTDTQYF,TGTGCCAGCAGCTCTCCCCGACTAGCGGGATATACAGATACGCAGTATTTT,TRBV7-9,TRBJ2-3,TRBD2
CASSFLGRGLAGRETQYF,TGTGCCAGCAGCTTTCTAGGACGCGGACTAGCGGGAAGAGAGACCCAGTACTTC,TRBV7-2,TRBJ2-5,TRBD2
CASSARQGNVNEQFF,TGTGCCAGCAGTGCACGACAGGGGAACGTCAATGAGCAGTTCTTC,TRBV2,TRBJ2-1,TRBD1
CASSPLGGNEKLFF,TGTGCCAGCAGTCCCCTCGGGGGGAATGAAAAACTGTTTTTT,TRBV6-5,TRBJ1-4,NA
CAWRGGWPRGHNNEQFF,TGTGCCTGGAGGGGGGGATGGCCCCGTGGGCACAACAATGAGCAGTTCTTC,TRBV30,TRBJ2-1,NA
CATSSWGREPQHF,TGTGCCACCAGCAGTTGGGGCAGGGAGCCCCAGCATTTT,TRBV15,TRBJ1-5,NA
CASSVGSSGRADEQFF,TGTGCCAGCAGCGTAGGGTCTAGCGGGAGGGCGGATGAGCAGTTCTTC,TRBV9,TRBJ2-1,TRBD2
CASSFTVPNEQFF,TGTGCCAGCAGTTTCACGGTCCCCAATGAGCAGTTCTTC,TRBV28,TRBJ2-1,NA
CASSQGGWEKVAQYF,TGTGCCAGCAGCCAAGGAGGGTGGGAGAAGGTTGCGCAGTATTTT,TRBV5-4,TRBJ2-3,NA
CASSEPGYGYTF,TGTGCCAGCAGTGAACCGGGGTATGGCTACACCTTC,TRBV2,TRBJ1-2,NA
CASSPRRVSGETQYF,TGTGCCAGCAGTCCCCGACGAGTCTCGGGGGAGACCCAGTACTTC,TRBV27,TRBJ2-5,NA
CASSLRDFGVLEQFF,TGTGCCAGCAGCCTCCGGGACTTTGGAGTCCTTGAGCAGTTCTTC,TRBV7-9,TRBJ2-1,NA
CASSAFGQGYQPQHF,TGTGCCAGCAGTGCGTTTGGACAGGGATATCAGCCCCAGCATTTT,TRBV6-1,TRBJ1-5,TRBD1
CASSPRQGDTEAFF,TGTGCCAGCTCACCAAGACAGGGGGACACTGAAGCTTTCTTT,TRBV18,TRBJ1-1,TRBD1
CSVRPGQGAYEQYF,TGCAGCGTTAGGCCGGGACAGGGGGCTTACGAGCAGTACTTC,TRBV29-1,TRBJ2-7,TRBD1
CASSSYTDTQYF,TGTGCCAGCAGCTCCTACACAGATACGCAGTATTTT,TRBV7-2,TRBJ2-3,NA
CASSQDGLAGGNEQFF,TGCGCCAGCAGCCAAGACGGGCTAGCGGGAGGCAATGAGCAGTTCTTC,TRBV4-3,TRBJ2-1,TRBD2
CASGDDYNEQFF,TGTGCCAGCGGAGATGACTACAATGAGCAGTTCTTC,TRBV2,TRBJ2-1,NA
CSGREGETQYF,TGCAGCGGCAGGGAGGGAGAGACCCAGTACTTC,TRBV29-1,TRBJ2-5,TRBD2
CASSLGLAGNEQFF,TGCGCCAGCAGCTTGGGACTAGCGGGCAATGAGCAGTTCTTC,TRBV5-1,TRBJ2-1,TRBD2
CASSFLAGNTDTQYF,TGTGCCAGCTCCTTTCTAGCTGGAAACACAGATACGCAGTATTTT,TRBV18,TRBJ2-3,NA